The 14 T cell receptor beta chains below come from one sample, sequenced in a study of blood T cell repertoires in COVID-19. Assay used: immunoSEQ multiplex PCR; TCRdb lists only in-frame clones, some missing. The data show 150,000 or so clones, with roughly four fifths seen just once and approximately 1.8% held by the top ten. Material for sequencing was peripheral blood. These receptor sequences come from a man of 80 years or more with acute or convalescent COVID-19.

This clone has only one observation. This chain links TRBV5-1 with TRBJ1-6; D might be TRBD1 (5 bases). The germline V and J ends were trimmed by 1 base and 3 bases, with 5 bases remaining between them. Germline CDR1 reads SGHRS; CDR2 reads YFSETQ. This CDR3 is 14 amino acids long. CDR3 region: CASSLQGYNSPLHF. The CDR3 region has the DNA TGCGCCAGCAGCTTGCAGGGCTATAATTCACCCCTCCACTTT.

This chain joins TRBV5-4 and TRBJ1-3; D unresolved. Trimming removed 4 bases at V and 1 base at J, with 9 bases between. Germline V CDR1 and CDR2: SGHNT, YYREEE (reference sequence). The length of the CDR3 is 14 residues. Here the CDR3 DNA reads TGTGCCAGCAGCCCCCCGGGATCTGGAAACACCATATATTTT. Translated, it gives CASSPPGSGNTIYF.

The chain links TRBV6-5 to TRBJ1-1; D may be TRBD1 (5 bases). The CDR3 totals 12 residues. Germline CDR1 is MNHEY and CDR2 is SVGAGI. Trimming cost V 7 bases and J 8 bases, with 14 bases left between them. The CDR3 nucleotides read TGTGCCAGCAAAGACAGCCGGTTGGAAGCTTTCTTT. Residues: CASKDSRLEAFF.

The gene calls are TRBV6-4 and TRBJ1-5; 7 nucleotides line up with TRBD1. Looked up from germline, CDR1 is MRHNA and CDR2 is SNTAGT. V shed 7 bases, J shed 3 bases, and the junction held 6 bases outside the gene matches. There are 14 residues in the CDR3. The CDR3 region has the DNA TGTGCCAGCATCGGGACAGATTACAATCAGCCCCAGCATTTT. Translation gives CASIGTDYNQPQHF.

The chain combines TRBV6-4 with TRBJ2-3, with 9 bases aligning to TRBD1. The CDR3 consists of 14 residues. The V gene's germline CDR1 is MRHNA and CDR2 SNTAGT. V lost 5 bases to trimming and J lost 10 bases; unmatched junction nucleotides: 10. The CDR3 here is CASSPGTGQGAQYF. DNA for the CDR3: TGTGCCAGCAGTCCCGGGACAGGGCAAGGGGCGCAGTATTTT.

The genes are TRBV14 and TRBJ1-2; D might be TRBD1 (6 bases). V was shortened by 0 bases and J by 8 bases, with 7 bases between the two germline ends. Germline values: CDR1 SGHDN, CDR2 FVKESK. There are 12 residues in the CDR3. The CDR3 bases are TGTGCCAGCAGCCAAGAGAGGGGGGGCTACACCTTC. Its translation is CASSQERGGYTF. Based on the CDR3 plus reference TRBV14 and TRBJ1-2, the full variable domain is EAGVTQFPSHSVIEKGQTVTLRCDPISGHDNLYWYRRVMGKEIKFLLHFVKESKQDESGMPNNRFLAERTGGTYSTLKVQPAELEDSGVYFCASSQERGGYTFGSGTRLTVV.

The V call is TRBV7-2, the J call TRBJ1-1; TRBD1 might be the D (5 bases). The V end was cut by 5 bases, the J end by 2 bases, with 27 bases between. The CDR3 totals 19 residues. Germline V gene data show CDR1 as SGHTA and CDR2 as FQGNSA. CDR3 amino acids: CASSQLTPGRLSPNTEAFF. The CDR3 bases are TGTGCCAGCAGCCAACTAACGCCAGGGAGGTTATCCCCAAACACTGAAGCTTTCTTT.

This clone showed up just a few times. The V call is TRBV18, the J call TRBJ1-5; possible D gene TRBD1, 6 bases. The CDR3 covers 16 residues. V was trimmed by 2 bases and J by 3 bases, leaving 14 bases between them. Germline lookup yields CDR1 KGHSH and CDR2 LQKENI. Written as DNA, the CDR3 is TGTGCCAGCTCACCAAGGACAGATCGAAACAATCAGCCCCAGCATTTT. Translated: CASSPRTDRNNQPQHF.

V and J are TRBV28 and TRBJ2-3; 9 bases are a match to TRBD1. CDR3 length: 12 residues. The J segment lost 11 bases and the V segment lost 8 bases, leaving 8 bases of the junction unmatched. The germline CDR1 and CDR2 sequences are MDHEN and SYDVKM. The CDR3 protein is CASHSGTGRQYF. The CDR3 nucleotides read TGTGCCAGCCATTCCGGGACAGGGAGGCAGTATTTT.

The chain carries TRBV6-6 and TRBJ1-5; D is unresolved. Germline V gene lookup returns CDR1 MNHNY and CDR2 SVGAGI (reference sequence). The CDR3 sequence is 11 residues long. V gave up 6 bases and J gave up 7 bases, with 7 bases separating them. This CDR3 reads CASSPEQPQHF. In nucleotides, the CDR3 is TGTGCCAGCAGCCCAGAACAGCCCCAGCATTTT.

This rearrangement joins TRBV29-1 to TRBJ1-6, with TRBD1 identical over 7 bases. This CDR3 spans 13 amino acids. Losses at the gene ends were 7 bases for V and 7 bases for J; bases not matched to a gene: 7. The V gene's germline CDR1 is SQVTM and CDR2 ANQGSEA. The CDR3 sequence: CSATAGGNSPLHF. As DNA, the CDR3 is TGCAGCGCGACGGCAGGGGGAAATTCACCCCTCCACTTT.

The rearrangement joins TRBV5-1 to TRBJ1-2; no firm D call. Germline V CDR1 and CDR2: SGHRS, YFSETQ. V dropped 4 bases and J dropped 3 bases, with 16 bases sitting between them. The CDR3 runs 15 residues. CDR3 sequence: CASSPDGSPDYGYTF. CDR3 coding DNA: TGCGCCAGCAGCCCTGACGGGTCACCGGACTATGGCTACACCTTC.

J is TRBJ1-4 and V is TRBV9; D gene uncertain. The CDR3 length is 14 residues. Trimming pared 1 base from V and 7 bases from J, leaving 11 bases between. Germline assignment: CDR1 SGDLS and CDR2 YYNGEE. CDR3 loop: CASSVSEFGEKLFF. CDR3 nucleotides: TGTGCCAGCAGCGTAAGCGAATTTGGTGAAAAACTGTTTTTT.

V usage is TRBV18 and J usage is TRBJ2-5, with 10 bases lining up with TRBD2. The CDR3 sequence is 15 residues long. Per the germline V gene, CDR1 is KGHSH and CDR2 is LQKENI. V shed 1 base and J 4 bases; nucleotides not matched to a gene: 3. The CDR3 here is CASSPQRGGLETQYF. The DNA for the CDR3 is TGTGCCAGCTCACCACAGCGGGGGGGCCTAGAGACCCAGTACTTC.